The next 6 T cell receptor beta chains were all read from a single sample in a study of CD8+ T cells in alopecia areata. Treatment defined: oral pan-JAK inhibitor, 5-10 mg twice daily. Extracted from the samples, RNA was reverse transcribed into cDNA to serve as the sequencing template. TCRdb keeps only in-frame clones here, not all; method: immunoSEQ multiplex PCR. Here the sample spans 150,000 to 200,000 clones, approximately 67% being singletons. Sequenced material: CD4+ T cells sorted from blood, taken at approximately week 49, from a patient treated with tofacitinib. Source of these receptors: a human donor with alopecia areata.

The chain is built from TRBV29-1 and TRBJ2-7; D uncertain. Trimming pared 7 bases from V and 1 base from J, leaving 8 bases between. CDR1 is SQVTM and CDR2 is ANQGSEA in the germline V gene. This CDR3 is built from 11 residues. The CDR3 nucleotides read TGCAGCGCCTTAAAATCCTACGAGCAGTACTTC. Residues: CSALKSYEQYF.

The J gene is TRBJ1-5, the V gene TRBV6-5; D is perhaps TRBD1 (5 bases). From germline, CDR1 is MNHEY and CDR2 SVGAGI. Trimming took 5 bases from V and 4 from J, leaving 12 bases between them. This CDR3 contains 14 residues. The CDR3 sequence is CASSPRDGNQPQHF. The DNA of the CDR3 is TGTGCCAGCAGTCCCAGGGACGGTAATCAGCCCCAGCATTTT.

In this sample, this clone turned up a few times. V usage is TRBV9 and J usage is TRBJ2-7; D is unclear. The CDR3 covers 13 residues. Germline V gene lookup returns CDR1 SGDLS and CDR2 YYNGEE. Trimming left V 0 bases short and J 6 bases short, with 10 bases between. The CDR3 DNA reads as TGTGCCAGCAGCGTAGGCTTCTTCGGCGAGCAGTACTTC. Protein product: CASSVGFFGEQYF. The full variable domain, completed using reference TRBV9 and TRBJ2-7, is DSGVTQTPKHLITATGQRVTLRCSPRSGDLSVYWYQQSLDQGLQFLIQYYNGEERAKGNILERFSAQQFPDLHSELNLSSLELGDSALYFCASSVGFFGEQYFGPGTRLTVT.

The V gene is TRBV30, the J gene TRBJ2-4; TRBD1 matches 7 bases. The CDR3 contains 13 residues. Germline lookup yields CDR1 GTSNPN and CDR2 SVGIG (reference sequence). The J segment lost 6 bases and the V segment lost 1 base, leaving 3 bases of the junction unmatched. CDR3 amino acids: CAWSGGGGNIQYF. CDR3 bases: TGTGCCTGGAGTGGAGGGGGCGGAAACATTCAGTACTTC.

In regard to this clone: The same CDR3 is also encoded by other DNA sequences in this sample. The gene calls are TRBV6-5 and TRBJ1-1; TRBD1 might be the D (5 bases). This CDR3 comprises 13 residues. Germline V CDR1 and CDR2: MNHEY, SVGAGI. V lost 6 bases and J lost 0, with 8 bases in between. The CDR3 sequence: CASSSTVNTEAFF. In DNA form, the CDR3 reads TGTGCCAGCAGCTCGACAGTGAACACTGAAGCTTTCTTT.

This rearrangement joins TRBV6-1 to TRBJ1-2; D gene unclear. The V end was cut by 5 bases, the J end by 6 bases, with 10 bases between. CDR1 is MNHNS and CDR2 is SASEGT in the germline V gene. The CDR3 totals 12 residues. The CDR3 coding sequence is TGTGCCAGCAGTTTCCAGGATCATGGCTACACCTTC. It yields the protein CASSFQDHGYTF.